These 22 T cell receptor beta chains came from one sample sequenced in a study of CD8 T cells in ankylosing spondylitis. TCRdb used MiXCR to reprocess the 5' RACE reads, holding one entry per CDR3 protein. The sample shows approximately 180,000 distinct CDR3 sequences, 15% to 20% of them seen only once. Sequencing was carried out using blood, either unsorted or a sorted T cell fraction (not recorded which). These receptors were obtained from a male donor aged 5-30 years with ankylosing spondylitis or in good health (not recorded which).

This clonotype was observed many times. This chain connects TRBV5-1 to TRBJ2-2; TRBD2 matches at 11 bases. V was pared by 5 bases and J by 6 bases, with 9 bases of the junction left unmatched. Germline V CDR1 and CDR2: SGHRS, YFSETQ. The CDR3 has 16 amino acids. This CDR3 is CASSRLAGGSSGELFF. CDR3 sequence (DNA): TGCGCCAGCAGTAGGCTAGCGGGAGGTTCGTCCGGGGAGCTGTTTTTT.

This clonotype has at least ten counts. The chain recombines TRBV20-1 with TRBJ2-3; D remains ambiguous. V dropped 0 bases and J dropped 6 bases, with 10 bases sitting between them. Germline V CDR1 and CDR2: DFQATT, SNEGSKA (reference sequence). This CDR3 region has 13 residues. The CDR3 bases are TGCAGTGCTAGAGATCTGGGTGTTGATACGCAGTATTTT. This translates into CSARDLGVDTQYF.

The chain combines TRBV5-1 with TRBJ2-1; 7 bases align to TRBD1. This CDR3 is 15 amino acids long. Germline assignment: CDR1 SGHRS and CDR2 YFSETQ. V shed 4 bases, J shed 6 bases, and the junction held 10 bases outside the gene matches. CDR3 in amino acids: CASSPTGAWGNEQFF. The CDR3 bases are TGCGCCAGCAGCCCAACAGGGGCATGGGGCAATGAGCAGTTCTTC. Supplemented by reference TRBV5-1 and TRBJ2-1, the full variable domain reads KAGVTQTPRYLIKTRGQQVTLSCSPISGHRSVSWYQQTPGQGLQFLFEYFSETQRNKGNFPGRFSGRQFSNSRSEMNVSTLELGDSALYLCASSPTGAWGNEQFFGPGTRLTVL.

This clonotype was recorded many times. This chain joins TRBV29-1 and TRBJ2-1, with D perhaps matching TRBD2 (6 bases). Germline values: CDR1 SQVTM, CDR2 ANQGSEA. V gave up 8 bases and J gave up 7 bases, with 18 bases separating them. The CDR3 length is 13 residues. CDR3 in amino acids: CSLGGGVGNEQFF. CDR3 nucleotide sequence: TGCAGCCTCGGGGGTGGGGTGGGGAATGAGCAGTTCTTC.

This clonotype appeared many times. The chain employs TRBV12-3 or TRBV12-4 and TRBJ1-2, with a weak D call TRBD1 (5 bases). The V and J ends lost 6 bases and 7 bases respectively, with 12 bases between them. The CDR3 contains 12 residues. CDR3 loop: CASSRRGAGYTF. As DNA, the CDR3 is TGTGCCAGCAGCCGACGGGGCGCTGGCTACACCTTC.

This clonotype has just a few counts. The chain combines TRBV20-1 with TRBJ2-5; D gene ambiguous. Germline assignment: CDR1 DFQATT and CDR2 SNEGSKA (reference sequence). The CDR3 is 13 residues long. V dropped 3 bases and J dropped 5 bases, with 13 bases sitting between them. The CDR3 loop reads CSASSGLEETQYF. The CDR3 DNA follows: TGCAGTGCTAGTTCTGGGCTTGAGGAGACCCAGTACTTC.

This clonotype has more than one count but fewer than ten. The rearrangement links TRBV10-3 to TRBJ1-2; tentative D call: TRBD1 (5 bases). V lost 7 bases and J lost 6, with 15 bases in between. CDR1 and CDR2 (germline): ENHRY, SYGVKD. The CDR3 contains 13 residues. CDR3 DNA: TGTGCCATCACAGACACGGGGCGAAATGGCTACACCTTC. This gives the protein CAITDTGRNGYTF.

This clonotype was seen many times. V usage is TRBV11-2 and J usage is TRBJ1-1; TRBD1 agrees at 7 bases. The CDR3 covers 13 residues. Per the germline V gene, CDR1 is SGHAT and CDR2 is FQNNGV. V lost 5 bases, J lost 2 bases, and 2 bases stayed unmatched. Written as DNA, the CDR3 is TGTGCCAGCAGCGGGACAGCAAACACTGAAGCTTTCTTT. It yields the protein CASSGTANTEAFF. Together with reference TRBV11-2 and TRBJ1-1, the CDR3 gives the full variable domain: EAGVAQSPRYKIIEKRQSVAFWCNPISGHATLYWYQQILGQGPKLLIQFQNNGVVDDSQLPKDRFSAERLKGVDSTLKIQPAKLEDSAVYLCASSGTANTEAFFGQGTRLTVV.

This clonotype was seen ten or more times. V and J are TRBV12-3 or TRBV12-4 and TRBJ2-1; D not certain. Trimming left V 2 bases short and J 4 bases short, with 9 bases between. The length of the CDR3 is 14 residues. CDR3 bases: TGTGCCAGCAGTTTAATGGCTAGATACAATGAGCAGTTCTTC. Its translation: CASSLMARYNEQFF.

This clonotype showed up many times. Here the CDR3 reads CATSRVAASGIYNEQFF. CDR3 nucleotides: TGTGCCACCAGCAGAGTAGCGGCTAGCGGTATTTACAATGAGCAGTTCTTC. V usage is TRBV15 and J usage is TRBJ2-1; 7 positions match TRBD2. V shed 1 base and J 4 bases; nucleotides not matched to a gene: 10. Germline-derived CDR1 and CDR2 are LNHNV and YYDKDF (reference sequence). The length of the CDR3 is 17 residues.

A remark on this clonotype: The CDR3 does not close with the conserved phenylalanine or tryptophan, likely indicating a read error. CDR3: CASSFQGNEQFL. The CDR3 DNA reads as TGTGCCAGCAGCTTTCAGGGCAATGAGCAGTTCTTA. The rearrangement uses TRBV5-4 and TRBJ2-1; D is possibly TRBD1 (5 bases). Trimming pared 2 bases from V and 6 bases from J, leaving 6 bases between. This CDR3 contains 12 residues. Germline CDR1 is SGHNT and CDR2 is YYREEE (reference sequence).

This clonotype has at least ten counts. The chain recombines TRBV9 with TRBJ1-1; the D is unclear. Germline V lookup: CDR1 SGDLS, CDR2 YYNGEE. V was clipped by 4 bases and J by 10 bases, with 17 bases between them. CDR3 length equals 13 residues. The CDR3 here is CASSPHREGSAFF. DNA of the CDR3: TGTGCCAGCAGCCCACATAGGGAGGGATCAGCTTTCTTT.

The CDR3 sequence: CSVRSIGNTEAFF. CDR3 nucleotide sequence: TGCAGCGTTAGATCGATCGGGAACACTGAAGCTTTCTTT. The V and J genes are TRBV29-1 and TRBJ1-1; D call uncertain. The CDR3 runs to 13 residues. Germline V CDR1 and CDR2: SQVTM, ANQGSEA. The V end was cut by 5 bases, the J end by 1 base, with 11 bases between.

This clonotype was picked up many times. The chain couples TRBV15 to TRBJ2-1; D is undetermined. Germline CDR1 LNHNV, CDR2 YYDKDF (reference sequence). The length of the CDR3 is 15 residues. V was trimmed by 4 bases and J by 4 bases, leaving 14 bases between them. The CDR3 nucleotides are TGTGCCACCAGCAAAACAGAAGAGAGGTACAATGAGCAGTTCTTC. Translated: CATSKTEERYNEQFF. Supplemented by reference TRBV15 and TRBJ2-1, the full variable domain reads DAMVIQNPRYQVTQFGKPVTLSCSQTLNHNVMYWYQQKSSQAPKLLFHYYDKDFNNEADTPDNFQSRRPNTSFCFLDIRSPGLGDTAMYLCATSKTEERYNEQFFGPGTRLTVL.

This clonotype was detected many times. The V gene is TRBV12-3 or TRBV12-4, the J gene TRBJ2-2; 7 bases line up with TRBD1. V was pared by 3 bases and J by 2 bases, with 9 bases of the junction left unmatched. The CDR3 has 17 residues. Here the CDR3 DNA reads TGTGCCAGCAGTTTTGTTCTCGGACAGGCAAACACCGGGGAGCTGTTTTTT. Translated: CASSFVLGQANTGELFF.

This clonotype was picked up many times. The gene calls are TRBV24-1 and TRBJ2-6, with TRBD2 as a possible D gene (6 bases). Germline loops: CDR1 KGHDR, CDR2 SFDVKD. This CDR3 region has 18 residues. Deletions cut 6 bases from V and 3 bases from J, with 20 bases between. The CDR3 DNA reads TGTGCCACCAGTCGATCCGGGAGTATCGGGGGTGGGGCCAACGTCCTGACTTTC. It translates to CATSRSGSIGGGANVLTF.

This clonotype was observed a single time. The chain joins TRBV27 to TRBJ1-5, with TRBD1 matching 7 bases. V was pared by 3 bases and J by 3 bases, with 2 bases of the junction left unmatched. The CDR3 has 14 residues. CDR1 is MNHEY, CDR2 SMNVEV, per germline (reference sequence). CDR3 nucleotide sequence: TGTGCCAGCAGTTTCGGACAGGTCAATCAGCCCCAGCATTTT. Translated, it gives CASSFGQVNQPQHF.

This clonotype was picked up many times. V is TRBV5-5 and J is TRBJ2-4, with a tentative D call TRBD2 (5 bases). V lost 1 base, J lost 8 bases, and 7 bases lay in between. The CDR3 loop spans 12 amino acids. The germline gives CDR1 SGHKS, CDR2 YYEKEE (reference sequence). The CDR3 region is CASSLSRDIQYF. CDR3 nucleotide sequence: TGTGCCAGCAGCTTGTCGAGGGACATTCAGTACTTC.

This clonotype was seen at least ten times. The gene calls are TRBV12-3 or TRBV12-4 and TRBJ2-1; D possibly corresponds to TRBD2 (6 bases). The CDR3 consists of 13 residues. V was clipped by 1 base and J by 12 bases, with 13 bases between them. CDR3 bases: TGTGCCAGCAGTTTAGAGGTCGGGAGCGGGCAGTTCTTC. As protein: CASSLEVGSGQFF.

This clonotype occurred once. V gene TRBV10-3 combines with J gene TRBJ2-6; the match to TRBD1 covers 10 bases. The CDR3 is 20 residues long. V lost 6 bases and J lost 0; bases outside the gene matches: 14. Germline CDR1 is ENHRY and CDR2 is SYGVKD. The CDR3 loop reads CAIRLTGGSGNNSGANVLTF. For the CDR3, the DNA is TGTGCCATCAGACTGACAGGGGGCTCTGGGAATAACTCTGGGGCCAACGTCCTGACTTTC.

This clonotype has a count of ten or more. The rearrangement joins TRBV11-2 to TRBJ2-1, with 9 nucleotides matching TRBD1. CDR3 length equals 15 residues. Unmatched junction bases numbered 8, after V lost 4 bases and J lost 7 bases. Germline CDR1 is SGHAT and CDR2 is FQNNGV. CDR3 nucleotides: TGTGCCAGCAGCTCCGGGACAGGGCTCCCTAATGAGCAGTTCTTC. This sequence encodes CASSSGTGLPNEQFF.

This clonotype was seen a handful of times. The CDR3 protein is CATRVIDGLGNEQFF. In DNA, the CDR3 is TGTGCCACCCGTGTAATCGACGGTTTAGGCAATGAGCAGTTCTTC. The rearrangement joins TRBV2 to TRBJ2-1; no definite D call. Germline loops: CDR1 SNHLY, CDR2 FYNNEI. This CDR3 has 15 residues. V was trimmed by 10 bases and J by 6 bases, leaving 22 bases between them.